This T cell receptor (beta chain) emerged from a study of blood T cell repertoires in COVID-19. Study as a whole: There were acute and convalescent COVID-19 samples, and they came from the United States, Italy and Spain. The cDNA or gDNA used as material had been derived from T cells, B-cell-depleted T cells, or PBMCs.

The germline gives CDR1 MNHEY, CDR2 SVGAGI. The CDR3 extends over 14 amino acids. Trimming cost V 6 bases and J 5 bases, with 17 bases left between them. This clone was observed a few times. Authors' processing steps: Nucleated cell number was recorded as an estimate derived from reference gene primer amplification. Using immunoSEQ multiplex PCR, the repertoire was profiled, and TCRdb retains in-frame clones only, with some absent. V and J calls plus clone size are reproduced from that table; the DNA served to infer D and trimming. The data show about 220,000 clones, roughly 84% seen once. The specimen was peripheral blood. V gene TRBV6-5 combines with J gene TRBJ2-7; D is unresolved. This clonotype was sampled from a woman over 75 with acute or convalescent COVID-19. The CDR3 here is CASRNRESRNEQYF. CDR3 bases: TGTGCCAGCAGGAACCGTGAGAGCCGCAACGAGCAGTACTTC.